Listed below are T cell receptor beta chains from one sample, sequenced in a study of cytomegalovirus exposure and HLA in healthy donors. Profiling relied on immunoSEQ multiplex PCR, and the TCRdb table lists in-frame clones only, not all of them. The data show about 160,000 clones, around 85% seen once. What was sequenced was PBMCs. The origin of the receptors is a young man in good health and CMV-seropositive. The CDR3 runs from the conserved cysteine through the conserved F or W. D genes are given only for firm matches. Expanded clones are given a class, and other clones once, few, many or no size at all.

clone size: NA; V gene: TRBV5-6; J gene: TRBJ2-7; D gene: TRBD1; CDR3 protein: CASSLPTGFSSYEQYF; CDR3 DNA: TGTGCCAGCAGCTTGCCGACAGGGTTCAGCTCCTACGAGCAGTACTTC
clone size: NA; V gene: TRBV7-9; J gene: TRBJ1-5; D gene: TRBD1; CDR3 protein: CASSFHRDRGPDNQPQHF; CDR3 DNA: TGTGCCAGCAGCTTCCACCGGGACAGGGGGCCTGACAATCAGCCCCAGCATTTT
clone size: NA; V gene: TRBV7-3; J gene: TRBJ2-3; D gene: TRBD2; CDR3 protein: CASSRLAATTDTQYF; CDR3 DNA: TGTGCCAGCAGCCGGCTAGCGGCCACTACAGATACGCAGTATTTT
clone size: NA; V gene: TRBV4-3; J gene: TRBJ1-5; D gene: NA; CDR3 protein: CASSQDQVRGLDQPQHF; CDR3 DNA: TGCGCCAGCAGCCAAGATCAGGTCAGGGGATTGGATCAGCCCCAGCATTTT
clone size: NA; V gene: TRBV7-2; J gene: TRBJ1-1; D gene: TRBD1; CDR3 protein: CASSEYTGVGEAFF; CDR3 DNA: TGTGCCAGCAGCGAGTATACAGGGGTGGGAGAAGCTTTCTTT
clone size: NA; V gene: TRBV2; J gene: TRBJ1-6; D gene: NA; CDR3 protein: CASSEAPFEGHF; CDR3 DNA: TGTGCCAGCAGTGAAGCGCCGTTTGAGGGCCACTTT
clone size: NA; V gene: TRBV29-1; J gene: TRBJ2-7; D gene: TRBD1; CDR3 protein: CSVGGRGHYEQYF; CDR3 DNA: TGCAGCGTTGGAGGCAGGGGGCACTACGAGCAGTACTTC
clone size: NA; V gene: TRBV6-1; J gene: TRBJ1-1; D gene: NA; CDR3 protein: CASRITGIAEAFF; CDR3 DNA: TGTGCCAGCAGGATAACAGGGATAGCTGAAGCTTTCTTT
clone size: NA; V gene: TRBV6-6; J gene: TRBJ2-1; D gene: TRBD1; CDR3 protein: CASFRQGLDNEQFF; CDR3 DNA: TGTGCCAGCTTTAGACAGGGCCTGGACAATGAGCAGTTCTTC
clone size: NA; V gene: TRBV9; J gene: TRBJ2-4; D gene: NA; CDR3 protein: CASSRDTKNIQYF; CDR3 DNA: TGTGCCAGCAGCCGGGACACGAAAAACATTCAGTACTTC
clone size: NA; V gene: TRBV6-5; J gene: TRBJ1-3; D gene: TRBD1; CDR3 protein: CASNRGPGNTIYF; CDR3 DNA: TGTGCCAGCAACAGGGGGCCTGGAAACACCATATATTTT
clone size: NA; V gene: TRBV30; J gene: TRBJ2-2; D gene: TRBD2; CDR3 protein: CAWSVLASTGELFF; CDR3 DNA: TGTGCCTGGAGTGTACTAGCGAGTACCGGGGAGCTGTTTTTT
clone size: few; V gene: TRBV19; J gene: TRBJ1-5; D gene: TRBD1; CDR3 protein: CASSTTGTGNQPQHF; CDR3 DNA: TGTGCCAGTAGTACAACCGGGACAGGCAATCAGCCCCAGCATTTT
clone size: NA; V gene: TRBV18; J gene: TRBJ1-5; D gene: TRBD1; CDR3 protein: CASSPDRAYSNQPQHF; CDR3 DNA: TGTGCCAGCTCACCGGACAGGGCTTATAGCAATCAGCCCCAGCATTTT
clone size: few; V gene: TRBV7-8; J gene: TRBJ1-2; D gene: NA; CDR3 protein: CASSRDKFNYGYTF; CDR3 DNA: TGTGCCAGCAGCCGAGACAAGTTTAACTATGGCTACACCTTC
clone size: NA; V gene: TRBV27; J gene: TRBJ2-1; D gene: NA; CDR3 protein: CASRIRGSYNEQFF; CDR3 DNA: TGTGCCAGCAGGATCCGGGGGAGCTACAATGAGCAGTTCTTC
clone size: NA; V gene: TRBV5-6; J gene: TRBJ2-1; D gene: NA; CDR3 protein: CASSFLDSRHEQFF; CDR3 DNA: TGTGCCAGCAGCTTCCTGGACAGCCGGCATGAGCAGTTCTTC